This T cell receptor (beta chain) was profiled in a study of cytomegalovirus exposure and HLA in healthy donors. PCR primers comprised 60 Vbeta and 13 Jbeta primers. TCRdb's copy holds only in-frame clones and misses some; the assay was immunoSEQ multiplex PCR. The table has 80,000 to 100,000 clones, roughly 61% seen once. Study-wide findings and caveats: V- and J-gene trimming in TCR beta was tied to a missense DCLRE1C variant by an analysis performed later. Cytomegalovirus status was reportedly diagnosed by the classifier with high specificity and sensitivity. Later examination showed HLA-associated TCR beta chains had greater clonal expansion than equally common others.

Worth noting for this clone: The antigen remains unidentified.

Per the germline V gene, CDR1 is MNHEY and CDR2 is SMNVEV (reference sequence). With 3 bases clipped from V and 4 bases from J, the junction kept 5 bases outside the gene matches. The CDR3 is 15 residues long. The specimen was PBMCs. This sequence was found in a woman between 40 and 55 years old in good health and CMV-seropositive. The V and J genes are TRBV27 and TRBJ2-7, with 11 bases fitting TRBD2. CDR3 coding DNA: TGTGCCAGCAGTTTCCTAGCGGGAGGAAGATACGAGCAGTACTTC. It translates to CASSFLAGGRYEQYF.